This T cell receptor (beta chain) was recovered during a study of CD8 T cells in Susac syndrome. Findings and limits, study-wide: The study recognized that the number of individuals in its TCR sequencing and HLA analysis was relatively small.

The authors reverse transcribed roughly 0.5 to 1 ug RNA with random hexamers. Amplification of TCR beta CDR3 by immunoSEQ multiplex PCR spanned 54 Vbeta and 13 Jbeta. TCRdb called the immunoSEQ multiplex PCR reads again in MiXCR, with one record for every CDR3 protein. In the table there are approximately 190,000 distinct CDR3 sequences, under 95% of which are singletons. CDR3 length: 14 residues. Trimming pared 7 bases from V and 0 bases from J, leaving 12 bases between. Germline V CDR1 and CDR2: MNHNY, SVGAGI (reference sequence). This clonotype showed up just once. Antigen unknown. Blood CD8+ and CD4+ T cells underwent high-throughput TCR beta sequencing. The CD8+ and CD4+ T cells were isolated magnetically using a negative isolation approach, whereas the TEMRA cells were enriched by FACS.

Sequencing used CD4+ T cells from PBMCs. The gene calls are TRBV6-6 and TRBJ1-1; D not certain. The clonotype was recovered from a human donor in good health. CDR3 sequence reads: CASIPTSMNTEAFF. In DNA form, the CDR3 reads TGTGCCAGCATCCCCACGAGCATGAACACTGAAGCTTTCTTT.